A selection of T cell receptor beta chains follows, all from one sample in a study of shared clonotypes between healthy human individuals. Measured with immunoSEQ multiplex PCR; TCRdb has only the in-frame clones, and not every one. The sample has approximately 590,000 clones; 95% are singletons. The sample consisted of naive CD8+ T cells sorted from blood. The receptors derive from a woman in her 30s in good health. CDR3s leave out the opening cysteine and the closing phenylalanine or tryptophan. Each record gives: J gene, V gene, CDR3 protein.

>TRBJ2-6|TRBV28
ASSLRQSGANVLT
>TRBJ1-4|TRBV2
ASSVTGTGDEKLF
>TRBJ1-1|TRBV6-5
ASTEAGNTEAF
>TRBJ2-7|TRBV20-1
SADSSAEQY
>TRBJ2-1|TRBV27
ASSYGTSGRNEQF
>TRBJ2-7|TRBV5-8
ASSFGSYEQY
>TRBJ2-1|TRBV9
ASSARGSDNEQF
>TRBJ2-1|TRBV10-1
ASSASGNNEQF
>TRBJ2-7|TRBV9
ASSVVVARSGRPAVGAYEQY
>TRBJ2-1|TRBV15
ATSNDRGNEQF
>TRBJ2-3|TRBV6-1
ASSEGLYSSTDTQY
>TRBJ1-5|TRBV4-1
ASSQGDPRGSNQPQH
>TRBJ2-1|TRBV27
ASSYDSEQF
>TRBJ2-1|TRBV5-1
ASRTGGGNEQF
>TRBJ1-4|TRBV9
ASSDRTDNEKLF
>TRBJ2-7|TRBV27
ASSLSPRPYEQY
>TRBJ2-7|TRBV28
ASSLRRELRYEQY
>TRBJ1-1|TRBV14
ASSQEPGNTEAF
>TRBJ1-3|TRBV4-1
ASSQVSRAYGNTIY
>TRBJ1-1|TRBV7-9
ASSLVMGNTEAF
>TRBJ2-2|TRBV19
ASSIDLEINTGELF
>TRBJ1-4|TRBV7-2
ASSKLF
>TRBJ2-5|TRBV5-1
ASSPDRGETQY
>TRBJ2-2|TRBV6-1
ASSEATWQGTRGELF
>TRBJ1-4|TRBV12-2
ASRLRRGRGKLF
>-|TRBV7-6
ASSPSVSYEQY
>TRBJ2-1|TRBV9
ASSGAAGMYNEQF
>TRBJ2-1|TRBV7-7
ASSLGGGSYNEQF
>TRBJ2-1|TRBV9
ASSQGGMGHNEQF
>TRBJ1-1|TRBV5-1
ASSLDSGGPEAF
>TRBJ1-6|TRBV4-2
ASSQEIQGSPLH
>TRBJ2-7|TRBV5-6
ASSLGQGIDEQY
>TRBJ2-1|TRBV6-5
ASRSGSTYNEQF
>TRBJ1-1|TRBV28
ASSWATEAF
>TRBJ1-5|TRBV7-8
ASSSREALSNQPQH
>TRBJ2-3|TRBV9
ASSGRDRINADTQY
>TRBJ2-1|TRBV27
ASSSGTSGSNEQF
>-|TRBV6-5
ASRAGRAREQY
>TRBJ2-7|TRBV14
ASSDGLALYEQY
>TRBJ2-2|TRBV9
ASSPRLSNTGELF
>TRBJ2-3|TRBV5-4
ASSLERPSTDTQY
>TRBJ2-1|TRBV27
ASSYQGHNEQF
>TRBJ1-2|TRBV5-6
ASSLDLRDGYT
>TRBJ1-5|TRBV27
ASSFKGSYSNQPQH
>TRBJ2-1|TRBV7-9
ASGKTGVVDNEQF